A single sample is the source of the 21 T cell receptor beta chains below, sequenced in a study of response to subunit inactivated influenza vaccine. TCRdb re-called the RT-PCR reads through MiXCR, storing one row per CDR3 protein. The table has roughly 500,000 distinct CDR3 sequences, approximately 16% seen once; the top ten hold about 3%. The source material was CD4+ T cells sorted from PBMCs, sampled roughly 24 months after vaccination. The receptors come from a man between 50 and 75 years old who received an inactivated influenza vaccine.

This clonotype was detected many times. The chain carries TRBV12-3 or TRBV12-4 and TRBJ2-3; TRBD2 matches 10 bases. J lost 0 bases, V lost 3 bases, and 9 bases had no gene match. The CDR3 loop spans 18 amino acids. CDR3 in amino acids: CASSFLASGGPSTDTQYF. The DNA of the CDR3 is TGTGCCAGCAGTTTCTTGGCTAGCGGGGGACCTAGCACAGATACGCAGTATTTT.

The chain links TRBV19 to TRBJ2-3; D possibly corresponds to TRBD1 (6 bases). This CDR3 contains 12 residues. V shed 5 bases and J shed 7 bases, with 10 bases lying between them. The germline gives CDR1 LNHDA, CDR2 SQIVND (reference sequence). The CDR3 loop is CASSVQGNTQYF. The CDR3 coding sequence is TGTGCCAGTAGTGTACAGGGAAATACGCAGTATTTT.

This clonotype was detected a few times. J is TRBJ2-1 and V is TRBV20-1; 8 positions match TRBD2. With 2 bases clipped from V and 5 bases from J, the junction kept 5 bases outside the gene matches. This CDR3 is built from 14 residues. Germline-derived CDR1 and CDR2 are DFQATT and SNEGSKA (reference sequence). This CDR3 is CSARRGGVDNEQFF. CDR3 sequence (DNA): TGCAGTGCTAGACGGGGGGGCGTAGACAATGAGCAGTTCTTC.

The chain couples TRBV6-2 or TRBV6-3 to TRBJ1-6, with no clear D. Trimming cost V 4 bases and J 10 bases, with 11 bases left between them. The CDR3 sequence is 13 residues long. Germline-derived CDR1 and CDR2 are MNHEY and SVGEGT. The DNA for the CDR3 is TGTGCCAGCAGTTTCCAGACGGTGTCACCCCTCCACTTT. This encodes CASSFQTVSPLHF.

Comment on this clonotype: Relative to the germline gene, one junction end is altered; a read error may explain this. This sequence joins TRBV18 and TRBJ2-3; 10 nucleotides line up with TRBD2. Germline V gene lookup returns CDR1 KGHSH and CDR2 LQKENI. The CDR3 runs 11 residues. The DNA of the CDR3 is TGTGCCAGCTCTCAACTAGCGGGGCTAAATTTT. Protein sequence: CASSQLAGLNF.

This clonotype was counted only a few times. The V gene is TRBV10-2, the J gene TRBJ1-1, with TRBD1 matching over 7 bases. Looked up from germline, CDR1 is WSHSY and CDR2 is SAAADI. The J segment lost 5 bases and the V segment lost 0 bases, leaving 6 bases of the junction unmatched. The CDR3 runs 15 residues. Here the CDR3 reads CASSESAGGVTEAFF. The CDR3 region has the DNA TGCGCCAGCAGTGAGTCTGCAGGGGGGGTTACTGAAGCTTTCTTT.

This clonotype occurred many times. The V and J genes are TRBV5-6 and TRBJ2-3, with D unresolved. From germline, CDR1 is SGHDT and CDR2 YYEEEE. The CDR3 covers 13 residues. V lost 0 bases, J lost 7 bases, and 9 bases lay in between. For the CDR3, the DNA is TGTGCCAGCAGCTTGGATACGGACCATACGCAGTATTTT. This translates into CASSLDTDHTQYF.

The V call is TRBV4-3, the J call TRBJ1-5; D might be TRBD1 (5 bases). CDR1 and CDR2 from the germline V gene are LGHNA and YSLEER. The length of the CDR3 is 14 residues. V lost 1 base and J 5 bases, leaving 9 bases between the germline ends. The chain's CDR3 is CASSQGVGDQPQHF. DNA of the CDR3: TGCGCCAGCAGCCAAGGGGTGGGGGATCAGCCCCAGCATTTT.

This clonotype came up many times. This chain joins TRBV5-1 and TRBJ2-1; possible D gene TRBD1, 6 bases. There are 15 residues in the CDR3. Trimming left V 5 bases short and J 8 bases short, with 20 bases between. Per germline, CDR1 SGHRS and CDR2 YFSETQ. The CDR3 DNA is TGCGCCAGCAGTCACCGGGACAATCTGAGCCATGAGCAGTTCTTC. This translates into CASSHRDNLSHEQFF. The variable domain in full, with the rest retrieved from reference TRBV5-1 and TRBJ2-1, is KAGVTQTPRYLIKTRGQQVTLSCSPISGHRSVSWYQQTPGQGLQFLFEYFSETQRNKGNFPGRFSGRQFSNSRSEMNVSTLELGDSALYLCASSHRDNLSHEQFFGPGTRLTVL.

The CDR3: CAWSPGTTYEQYF. The CDR3 bases are TGTGCCTGGAGCCCCGGGACAACCTACGAGCAGTACTTC. The V gene is TRBV30, the J gene TRBJ2-7, with a possible D match to TRBD1 (6 bases). There are 13 residues in the CDR3. The ends were cut back, 3 bases at V and 2 bases at J, with 11 bases in the middle. The germline gives CDR1 GTSNPN, CDR2 SVGIG (reference sequence).

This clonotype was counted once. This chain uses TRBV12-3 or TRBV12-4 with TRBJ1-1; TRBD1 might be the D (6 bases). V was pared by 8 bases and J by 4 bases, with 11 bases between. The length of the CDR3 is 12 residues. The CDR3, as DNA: TGTGCCAGCCACAGGGTTTCCACTGAAGCTTTCTTT. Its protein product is CASHRVSTEAFF.

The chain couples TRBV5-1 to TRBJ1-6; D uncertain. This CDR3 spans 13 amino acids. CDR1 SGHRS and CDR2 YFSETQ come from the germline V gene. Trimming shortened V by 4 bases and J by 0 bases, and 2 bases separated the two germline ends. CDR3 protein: CASSLSYNSPLHF. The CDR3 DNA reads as TGCGCCAGCAGCCTCTCCTATAATTCACCCCTCCACTTT.

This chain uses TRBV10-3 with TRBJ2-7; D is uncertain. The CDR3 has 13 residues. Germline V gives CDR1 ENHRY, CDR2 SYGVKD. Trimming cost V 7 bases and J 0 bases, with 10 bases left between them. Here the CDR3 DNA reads TGTGCCATCATGGCGGCTAGCTCCTACGAGCAGTACTTC. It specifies CAIMAASSYEQYF.

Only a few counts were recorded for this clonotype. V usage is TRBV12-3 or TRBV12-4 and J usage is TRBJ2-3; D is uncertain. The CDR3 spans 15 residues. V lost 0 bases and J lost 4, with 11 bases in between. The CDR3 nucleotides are TGTGCCAGCAGTTTAGCGGTTTCCTTCGCAGATACGCAGTATTTT. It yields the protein CASSLAVSFADTQYF.

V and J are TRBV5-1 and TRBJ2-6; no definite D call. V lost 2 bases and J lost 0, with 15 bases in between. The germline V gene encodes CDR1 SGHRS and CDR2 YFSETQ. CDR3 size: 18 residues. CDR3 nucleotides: TGCGCCAGCAGCTTTTCCAGGTCCCAACGCTCTGGGGCCAACGTCCTGACTTTC. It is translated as CASSFSRSQRSGANVLTF.

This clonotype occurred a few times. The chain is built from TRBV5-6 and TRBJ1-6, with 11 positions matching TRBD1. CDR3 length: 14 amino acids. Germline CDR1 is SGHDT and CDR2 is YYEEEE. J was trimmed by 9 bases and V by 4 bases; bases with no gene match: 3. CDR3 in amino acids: CASSTGTGGSPLHF. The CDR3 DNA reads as TGTGCCAGCAGCACCGGGACAGGGGGTTCACCCCTCCACTTT. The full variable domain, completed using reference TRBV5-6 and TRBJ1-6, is DAGVTQSPTHLIKTRGQQVTLRCSPKSGHDTVSWYQQALGQGPQFIFQYYEEEERQRGNFPDRFSGHQFPNYSSELNVNALLLGDSALYLCASSTGTGGSPLHFGNGTRLTVT.

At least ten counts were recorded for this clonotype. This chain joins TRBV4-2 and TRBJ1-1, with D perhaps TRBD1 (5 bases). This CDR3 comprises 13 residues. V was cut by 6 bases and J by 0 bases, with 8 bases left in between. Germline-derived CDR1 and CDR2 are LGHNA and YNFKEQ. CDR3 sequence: CASRPTVNTEAFF. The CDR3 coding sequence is TGTGCCAGCAGACCGACAGTGAACACTGAAGCTTTCTTT.

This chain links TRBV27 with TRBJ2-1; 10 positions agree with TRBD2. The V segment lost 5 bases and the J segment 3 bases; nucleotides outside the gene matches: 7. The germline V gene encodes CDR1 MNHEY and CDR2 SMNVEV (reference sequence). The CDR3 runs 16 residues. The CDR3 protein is CASSPWASGSYNEQFF. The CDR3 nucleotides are TGTGCCAGCAGTCCATGGGCTAGCGGGAGCTACAATGAGCAGTTCTTC.

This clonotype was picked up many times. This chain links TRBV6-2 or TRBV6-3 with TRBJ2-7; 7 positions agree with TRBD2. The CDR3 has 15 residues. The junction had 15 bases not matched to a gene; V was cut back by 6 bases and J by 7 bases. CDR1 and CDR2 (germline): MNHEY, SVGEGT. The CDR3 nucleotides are TGTGCCAGCAGCCGGAGCGGGGAGAGTACGGTGGAGCAGTACTTC. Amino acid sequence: CASSRSGESTVEQYF.

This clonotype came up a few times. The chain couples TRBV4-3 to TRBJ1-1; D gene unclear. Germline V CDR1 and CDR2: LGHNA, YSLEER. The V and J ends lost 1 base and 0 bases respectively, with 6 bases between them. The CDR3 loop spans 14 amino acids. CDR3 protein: CASSQAFMNTEAFF. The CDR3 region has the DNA TGCGCCAGCAGCCAAGCGTTTATGAACACTGAAGCTTTCTTT.

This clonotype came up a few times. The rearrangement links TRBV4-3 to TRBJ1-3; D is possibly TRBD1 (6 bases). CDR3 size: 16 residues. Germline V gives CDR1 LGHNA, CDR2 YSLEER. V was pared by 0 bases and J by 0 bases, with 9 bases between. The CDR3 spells CASSQDRGISGNTIYF. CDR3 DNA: TGCGCCAGCAGCCAAGATAGGGGGATCTCTGGAAACACCATATATTTT.